This T cell receptor beta chain was sequenced in a study of PD-1 blockade in classical Hodgkin lymphoma. Points from the study as a whole: Relapsed/refractory patients reportedly had the lowest baseline TCR diversity, below newly diagnosed patients, who were below healthy donors.

There was relapse after autologous stem cell transplantation in every patient, and there was variation in brentuximab vedotin exposure. As to this clone: Its matching antigen is unknown.

Produced via immunoSEQ multiplex PCR; TCRdb's table is partial and in-frame only. Here the sample spans more than 90,000 clones, roughly 76% being singletons. The germline V gene has CDR1 LGHNA and CDR2 YNFKEQ. V lost 1 base, J lost 0 bases, and 10 bases lay in between. The CDR3 runs to 16 residues. The chain joins TRBV4-2 to TRBJ2-1; D remains ambiguous. This sequence was found in a human donor with classical Hodgkin lymphoma. The sequenced sample was peripheral blood mononuclear cells (PBMCs), obtained before the second cycle of nivolumab. The CDR3 bases are TGTGCCAGCAGCCAAGGGGCCCCGGGCTCCTACAATGAGCAGTTCTTC. It is translated as CASSQGAPGSYNEQFF.